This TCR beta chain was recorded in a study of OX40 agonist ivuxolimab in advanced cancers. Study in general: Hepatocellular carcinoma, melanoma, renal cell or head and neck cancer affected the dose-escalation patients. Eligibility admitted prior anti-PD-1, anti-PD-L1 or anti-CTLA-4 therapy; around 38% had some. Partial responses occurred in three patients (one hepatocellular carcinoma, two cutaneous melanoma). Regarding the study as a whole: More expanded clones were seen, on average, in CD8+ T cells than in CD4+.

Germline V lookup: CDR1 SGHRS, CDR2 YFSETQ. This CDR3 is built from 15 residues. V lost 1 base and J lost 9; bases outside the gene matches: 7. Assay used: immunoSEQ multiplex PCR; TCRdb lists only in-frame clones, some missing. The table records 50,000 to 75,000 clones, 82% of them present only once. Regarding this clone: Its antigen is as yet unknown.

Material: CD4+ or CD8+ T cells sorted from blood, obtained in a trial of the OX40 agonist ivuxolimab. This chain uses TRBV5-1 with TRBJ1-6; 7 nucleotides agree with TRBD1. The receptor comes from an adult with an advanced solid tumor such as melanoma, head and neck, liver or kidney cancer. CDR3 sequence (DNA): TGCGCCAGCAGCTTGCGAGGGGGCTCAAGTTCACCCCTCCACTTT. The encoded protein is CASSLRGGSSSPLHF.